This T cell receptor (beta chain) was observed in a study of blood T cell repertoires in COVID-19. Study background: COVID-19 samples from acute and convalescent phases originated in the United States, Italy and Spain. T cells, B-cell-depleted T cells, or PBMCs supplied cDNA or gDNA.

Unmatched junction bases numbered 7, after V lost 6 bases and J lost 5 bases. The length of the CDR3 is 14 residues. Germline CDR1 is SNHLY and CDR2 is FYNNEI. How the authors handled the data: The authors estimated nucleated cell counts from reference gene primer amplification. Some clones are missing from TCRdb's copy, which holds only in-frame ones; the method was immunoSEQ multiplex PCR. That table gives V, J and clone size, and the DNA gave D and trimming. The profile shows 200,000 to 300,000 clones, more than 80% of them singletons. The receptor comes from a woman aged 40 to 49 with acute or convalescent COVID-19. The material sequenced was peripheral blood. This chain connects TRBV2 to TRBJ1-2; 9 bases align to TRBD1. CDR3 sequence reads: CASRGTGSAYGYTF. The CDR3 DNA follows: TGTGCCAGCAGGGGGACAGGGTCGGCGTATGGCTACACCTTC.